This TCR beta chain was observed in a study of cytomegalovirus exposure and HLA in healthy donors (dated by TCRdb to about 2017). Notes on the research overall: An earlier analysis of approximately 550 of the donors reported 250 to 300 Gb of sequence data and 117 million unique TCR beta sequences from roughly 180 million T cells. An early release that covered 640 HLA-typed donors contained 250 to 350 gigabases of sequencing data and about 84 million unique TCR sequences. The genetic ancestry cluster associated with self-reported Caucasian donors included 65% to 90% of the roughly 400 genotyped donors. The study was designed to test whether signatures of past pathogen exposure could be identified by cataloging public T cell receptors. The study profiled the T cell repertoires of about 640 subjects by immunosequencing and related them to cytomegalovirus serostatus. A separate validation cohort of 100 to 150 different subjects was used in addition to the roughly 620-subject first cohort. The study combined high-throughput TCR immunosequencing, statistical association of individual TCRs with disease status, and machine learning to predict cytomegalovirus infection status. To study patterns of TCR occurrence, a later analysis re-analyzed previously published TCR beta repertoires from 700 or so donors and added high-resolution HLA genotyping. Rather than drawing on any new phenotypic data, the later analysis identified candidate immune exposures from TCR beta sequences and the way those sequences occurred across donors. In an earlier analysis of roughly 600 of the donors, high-throughput TCR beta sequencing was used to judge whether each TCR beta V gene segment behaved as functional or pseudogenic. Alongside the repertoire data, information on donor age, sex, ethnicity and CMV serostatus was compiled. A later genetic analysis used genome-wide SNP genotypes for about 65% of the 666 donors, treating that subset as a discovery cohort. Every discovery cohort repertoire had been produced on one sequencing platform. HLA typing included class I and class II loci at four-digit resolution. The number of typed donors differed by locus: about 620-640 for A, B, C, DRB1 and DQB1; some 500 for DQA1; approximately 610 for DPA1; and 400 to 480 for DPB1. Because of strong linkage in the cohort, 5 or 6 DR-DQ haplotypes were treated as single units for association and clustering. Among a few hundred genotyped donors of the cohort, an average of approximately 250,000 unique TCR beta nucleotide sequences were sequenced per donor, around 20% of them non-productive.

Beyond this particular receptor, the publication reports: According to a later genetic analysis, donors in an Asian-associated ancestry cluster had fewer N-insertions in productive TCRs than the roughly 700-donor mean. Linkage disequilibrium might explain the correlated functional status among segregating V segments, but an unknown experimental factor could not be excluded. A cluster of highly shared sequence variants was judged likely to be a technical artifact of the sequencing pipeline. Compared with equally common non-associated chains, HLA-associated TCR beta chains in a later analysis were more clonally expanded and had lower generation probabilities. The authors suggested that the approach could potentially be extended to other disease states and immunological phenotypes. A few of the identified cytomegalovirus-associated TCR beta chains were confirmed in vitro to be specific for cytomegalovirus antigens. At a false discovery rate of 0.05, a later analysis linked fewer than 20,000 TCR beta sequences to specific HLA alleles. CMV serostatus was the only immune exposure information available for the cohort. In a later analysis, the rate of TCR association differed among HLA loci, with DRB1 alleles having the most associated TCRs and HLA-C alleles having the fewest. This cohort had only TCR beta chains sequenced, and the lack of alpha or paired-chain data limited which features could be detected. Across donors, most TCR sequences were observed very rarely, whereas some public TCRs were present in many individuals. In both the original and validation cohorts, the classifier was reported to diagnose cytomegalovirus status with high specificity and sensitivity. The earlier analysis of nearly 600 of the donors excluded approximately 17 rarely observed V segments, including chromosome 9 orphons, because counts were too low. In a later analysis, most CMV-associated TCR beta chains were found to appear HLA-restricted, with HLA associations seemingly driven largely by CMV exposure. A further reported finding was that TCR beta sequences accurately predicted the HLA-A and HLA-B alleles for most subjects in the first cohort. Roughly uniform sequencing depth across donors was assumed in presence/absence analyses, although this assumption may not hold. A later genetic analysis associated a missense DCLRE1C variant with V-gene and J-gene trimming of TCR beta chains, and an independent cohort replicated the association. An earlier analysis of roughly 570 of the donors showed that most TCR beta V segments appeared in productive rearrangements either about 87% or about 30% of the time, which broadly matched IMGT annotations. Because HLA typing was unavailable for some donors at each locus, only the typed subset was used in association tests. Some IMGT-functional V segments, including TRBV6-2 and TRBV6-3, could not be distinguished by the 87-base-pair reads and were therefore excluded. When HLA alleles, especially DR and DQ, strongly co-occurred, TCR associations were difficult to assign to individual alleles. In a later analysis, several top co-occurrence clusters were reported to appear linked to parvovirus B19, influenza, CMV and Epstein-Barr virus. The study listed 150 to 200 TCR beta chains as associated with cytomegalovirus.

Libraries were built with the immunoSEQ multiplex PCR assay. The multiplex PCR relied on a mix of 60 forward primers for TCR Vbeta segments and 13 reverse primers for TCR Jbeta segments. The CDR3 region of rearranged TCR beta genes was amplified from genomic DNA with a multiplex PCR assay. On the Illumina HiSeq System, the amplified TCR beta libraries were sequenced as 87-base-pair reads. Per the original workflow: A later analysis counted 75 million to 100 million unique TCR beta chains across the 670 or so repertoires, and 9.5 million to 11 million of these chains were shared by at least two donors. Raw reads were error-corrected and collapsed into unique sequences with a nearest-neighbor algorithm that merged closely related sequences to remove PCR and sequencing errors. CDR3 sequences were aligned to IMGT reference sequences to assign V, D and J gene segments. Each retained sequence needed at least a six-nucleotide match to both a V gene segment and a J gene segment. Rearrangements were called productive when the CDR3 lacked stop codons and stayed in frame with V and J; all others were non-productive. CDR3 was defined according to IMGT convention as the region running from the second conserved V-encoded cysteine to the conserved J-encoded phenylalanine. Sequences without an unambiguous match to a single V gene segment were excluded from the earlier analysis of over 500 of the donors. In an earlier analysis of more than 500 of the donors, a V segment was called functional when productive rearrangements were above 56.7%, and segregating when the standard deviation between donors exceeded 5%. A statistical classification framework was built for diagnosing cytomegalovirus status from the catalog of TCR beta chain sequences. In a later analysis, V and J genes were assigned by comparing TCR nucleotide sequences against IMGT/GENE-DB human TR gene sequences. A later analysis assigned CDR3 sequences and most-parsimonious VDJ recombination scenarios with the TCRdist pipeline. A later analysis defined each TCR beta chain by its CDR3 amino acid sequence plus V-gene family, and excluded reads lacking a unique V-gene family. To address suspected cross-contamination and a sequencing artifact, a later analysis removed roughly 580 highly shared, low-generation-probability nucleotide sequences. In a later analysis, a clonal expansion index for each public chain was calculated from normalized within-repertoire ranks of inferred template counts. A later analysis computed generation probabilities with a VDJ recombination model fitted to out-of-frame rearrangements, and checked the results against IGoR. Hypergeometric tests were used in a later analysis to score TCR-TCR, TCR-HLA and TCR-CMV co-occurrence, with a repertoire-size bias correction applied to the TCR pairs. To estimate false discovery rates, a later analysis permuted the HLA or CMV assignments 20 times. In a later analysis, co-occurring TCRs were grouped with DBSCAN, and TCRdist sequence similarity was added when clustering was performed within HLA-allele-positive subsets. Repertoires with fewer than 30,000 or more than 120,000 public chains were left out of co-occurrence clustering, as were five repertoires with anomalous nucleotide sharing. The source is immuneACCESS, and TCRdb retained only in-frame sequences with V and J called. Part of the clones is not carried over; for the studies checked, unresolved V genes explain less than half of this, and the remainder is unexplained. V and J calls and clone size are those listed in that table; D and trimming were worked out from the DNA. This sample is represented by 150,000 to 250,000 clones; 82% of them were singletons. In total, the top ten clones hold about 0.1% of the sample.

Points on this clone: Its antigen is currently not known. Its ends do not fully match the called genes, so a read error is possible.

The cohort was made up of hundreds of healthy bone marrow donors. At the time of sampling, every cohort member was nominally healthy, though immune exposures that went unrecorded were likely present. The donor tested CMV seronegative, placing the donor among the roughly 350 seronegative members of the cohort. Every donor gave a peripheral blood sample, and the peripheral blood mononuclear cells from that sample were used for TCR beta sequencing. Genomic DNA extraction from the blood cell samples was performed with the Qiagen DNeasy Blood Extraction Kit. Sequences SGHTA (CDR1) and FQGNSA (CDR2) are obtained from the germline V gene. Spanning cysteine to phenylalanine, the CDR3 consists of 12 amino acids. Only CDR3 DNA is held: 36 bases, read in frame from base 1.

The sequencing input was PBMCs. This TCR was recovered from a boy aged 2-9 years in good health and CMV-seronegative. Rearrangement joined TRBV7-2 to TRBJ2-3; TRBD2 lines up with 8 middle nucleotides. The DNA sequence is given as TGTGCCAGCAGCTTTTCCGAGCGGGGGCCAGTTTTT. Its coded protein is CASSFSERGPVF. Here the CDR3 is joined to the reference TRBV7-2 and TRBJ2-3 genes, and the full variable domain is: GAGVSQSPSNKVTEKGKDVELRCDPISGHTALYWYRQSLGQGLEFLIYFQGNSAPDKSGLPSDRFSAERTGGSVSTLTIQRTQQEDSAVYLCASSFSERGPVFGPGTRLTVL.